The rows below give T cell receptor beta chains drawn from one sample of a study of control samples from healthy donors and cancer patients. The assay was immunoSEQ multiplex PCR, and TCRdb's table has in-frame clones only and misses some. The sample yields 100,000 to 150,000 clones, over 80% seen once. The specimen sequenced was PBMCs. These receptors originate from a man at least 80 years old with head and neck cancer. Both conserved end residues are part of each CDR3. A D gene is named only where the DNA matches it firmly. The size field is filled for only some rows; it gives once, few, many or a size class.

j_call	d_call	v_call	clone_size	cdr3_nt	cdr3_aa
TRBJ1-2	TRBD1	TRBV2	.	TGTGCCAGCTCCGTAGGGACAGGGATCGGCTACACCTTC	CASSVGTGIGYTF
TRBJ1-1	TRBD1	TRBV7-9	.	TGTGCCAGCAGCCCTACACAGGGGGAAGCTTTCTTT	CASSPTQGEAFF
TRBJ2-2	.	TRBV9	once	TGTGCCAGCAGCGCAGCTGGGGGAGCGAACACCGGGGAGCTGTTTTTT	CASSAAGGANTGELFF
TRBJ1-5	TRBD1	TRBV19	.	TGTGCCAGTAGTTTTGTGTGGGACAGGGGGCTTGTCAATCAGCCCCAGCATTTT	CASSFVWDRGLVNQPQHF
TRBJ2-7	TRBD1	TRBV7-2	once	TGTGCCAGCAGCTTAGGGACAGGGTTCTACGAGCAGTACTTC	CASSLGTGFYEQYF
TRBJ1-3	.	TRBV10-3	.	TGTGCCATCAGTGAGTTTCCGGGGGCAGGTGGAAACACCATATATTTT	CAISEFPGAGGNTIYF
TRBJ1-2	.	TRBV7-9	.	TGTGCCAGCAGCTCGCGGGAGAGGGAGGTTAACTATGGCTACACCTTC	CASSSREREVNYGYTF
TRBJ2-5	TRBD1	TRBV5-1	.	TGCGCCAGCAGCTCCCTACAGGGGGCTGGAGAGACCCAGTACTTC	CASSSLQGAGETQYF
TRBJ2-4	TRBD1	TRBV7-2	.	TGTGCCAGCAGCCAGGACAGGGGAATGAACATTCAGTACTTC	CASSQDRGMNIQYF
TRBJ1-1	.	TRBV5-6	.	TGTGCCAGCAGCCTCCTTGACGTGAACACTGAAGCTTTCTTT	CASSLLDVNTEAFF
TRBJ1-2	.	TRBV11-2	.	TGTGCCAGCAGCTTAGCGGAGGCTTTCTATGGCTACACCTTC	CASSLAEAFYGYTF
TRBJ1-4	.	TRBV4-1	once	TGCGCCAGCAGCCCCCAGAAGGGGGGAGTGGATGAAAAACTGTTTTTT	CASSPQKGGVDEKLFF
TRBJ2-3	.	TRBV9	.	TGTGCCAGCAGCGTAGAGCCCGGCGGGACAGATACGCAGTATTTT	CASSVEPGGTDTQYF